The clone carrying this T cell receptor (beta chain) was seen once. These data originate in a study of blood T cell repertoires in COVID-19. For the study at large: Collection of acute and convalescent COVID-19 samples took place in the United States, Italy and Spain. In each case, the material was cDNA or gDNA derived from T cells, B-cell-depleted T cells, or PBMCs.

The CDR3 sequence is 17 residues long. In germline, CDR1 is SGHNT, CDR2 YYREEE (reference sequence). V dropped 4 bases and J dropped 4; count of bases not matched to a gene: 12. TCRdb's copy holds only in-frame clones and misses some; the assay was immunoSEQ multiplex PCR. The data contain 250,000 to 350,000 clones, approximately 90% of them singletons. Sample: peripheral blood. This sequence originates from a woman aged 55-75 years with acute or convalescent COVID-19. The J gene is TRBJ1-2, the V gene TRBV5-4; TRBD1 aligns across 11 bases. The CDR3 bases are TGTGCCAGCAGCCACCCGAACCCCGGGACAGGGGGCTATGGCTACACCTTC. Translated, it gives CASSHPNPGTGGYGYTF.